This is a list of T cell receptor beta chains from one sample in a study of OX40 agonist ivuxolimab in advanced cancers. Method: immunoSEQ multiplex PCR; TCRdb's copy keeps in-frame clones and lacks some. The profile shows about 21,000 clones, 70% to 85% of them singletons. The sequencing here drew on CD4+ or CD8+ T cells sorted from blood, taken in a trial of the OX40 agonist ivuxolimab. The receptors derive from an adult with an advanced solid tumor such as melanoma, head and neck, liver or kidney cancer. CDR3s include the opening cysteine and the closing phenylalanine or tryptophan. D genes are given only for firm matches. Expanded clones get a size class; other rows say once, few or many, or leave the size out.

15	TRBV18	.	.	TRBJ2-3	TGTGCCAGCTCACCGGGAGGTTTCAGCACAGATACGCAGTATTTT	CASSPGGFSTDTQYF
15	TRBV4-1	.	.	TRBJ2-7	TGCGCCAGCAGCCTCTCGGAGGGAGGGGGCTACGAGCAGTACTTC	CASSLSEGGGYEQYF
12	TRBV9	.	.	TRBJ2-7	TGTGCCAGCAACTCCGGGGGATACGAGCAGTACTTC	CASNSGGYEQYF
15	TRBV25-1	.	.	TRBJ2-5	TGTGCCAGCAGTGAATCGGCGGGGATCCAAGAGACCCAGTACTTC	CASSESAGIQETQYF
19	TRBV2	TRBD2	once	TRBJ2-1	TGTGCCAGCAGTGAATTGGCGGGCATTGGGGGACTAGATTTTGGGGAGCAGTTCTTC	CASSELAGIGGLDFGEQFF
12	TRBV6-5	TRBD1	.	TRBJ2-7	TGTGCCAGCAGCCAGGACAGGGACGAGCAGTACTTC	CASSQDRDEQYF
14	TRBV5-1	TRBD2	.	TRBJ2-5	TGCGCCAGCAGCCCAGCGGGGTACCAAGAGACCCAGTACTTC	CASSPAGYQETQYF
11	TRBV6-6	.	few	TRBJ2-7	TGTGCCAGCAGTCCCGGGCCCGAGCAGTACTTC	CASSPGPEQYF
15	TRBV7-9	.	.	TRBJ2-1	TGTGCCAGCAGCTTATATGGATCCTCCTACAATGAGCAGTTCTTC	CASSLYGSSYNEQFF
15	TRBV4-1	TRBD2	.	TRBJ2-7	TGCGCCAGCAGCCAAGCACTAGCGGGAGAATACGAGCAGTACTTC	CASSQALAGEYEQYF
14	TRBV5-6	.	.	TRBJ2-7	TGTGCCAGCAGCTTGGCACCGGGGGGCGCCGAGCAGTACTTC	CASSLAPGGAEQYF
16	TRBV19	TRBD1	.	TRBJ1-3	TGTGCCAGTAGTATTGGACAGGGATTCTCTGGAAACACCATATATTTT	CASSIGQGFSGNTIYF
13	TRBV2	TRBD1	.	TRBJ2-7	TGTGCCAGCAGTACAGGGGTGACCTACGAGCAGTACTTC	CASSTGVTYEQYF
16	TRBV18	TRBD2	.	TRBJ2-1	TGTGCCAGCTCACCAGTCTCGGGAGGGACCTACAATGAGCAGTTCTTC	CASSPVSGGTYNEQFF
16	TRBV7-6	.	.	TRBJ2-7	TGTGCCAGCAGCTCCGCGCTGGGCGGAGGGGGCTACGAGCAGTACTTC	CASSSALGGGGYEQYF
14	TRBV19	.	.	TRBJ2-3	TGTGCCAGTAGCTCGGGGGCCCTCACAGATACGCAGTATTTT	CASSSGALTDTQYF
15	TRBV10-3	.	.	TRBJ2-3	TGTGCCATCAGTGAACTAGGTGCGCGCACAGATACGCAGTATTTT	CAISELGARTDTQYF
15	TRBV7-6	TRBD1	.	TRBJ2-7	TGTGCCAGCAGCTCCAGACAGGGAATAGGCAACGAGCAGTACTTC	CASSSRQGIGNEQYF
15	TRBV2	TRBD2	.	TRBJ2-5	TGTGCCAGCAGCGACGGGGGGGGCGCGGGCGAGACCCAGTACTTC	CASSDGGGAGETQYF
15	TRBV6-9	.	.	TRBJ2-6	TGTGCCAGCAGTTATGTGAGCTCTGGGGCCAACGTCCTGACTTTC	CASSYVSSGANVLTF
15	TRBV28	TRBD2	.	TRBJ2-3	TGTGCCAGCAGTTTGCAGCGGGACCGCACAGATACGCAGTATTTT	CASSLQRDRTDTQYF
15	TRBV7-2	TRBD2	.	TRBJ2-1	TGTGCCAGCAGCTTTCTAGCGGGAGATTATAATGAGCAGTTCTTC	CASSFLAGDYNEQFF
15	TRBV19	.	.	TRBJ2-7	TGTGCCAGTAGTATGTTCGGGGGGCCGTCCTACGAGCAGTACTTC	CASSMFGGPSYEQYF
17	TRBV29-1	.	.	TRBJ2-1	TGCAGCGTTGGGGCGACAGTAGTTACCCCCCGTTACAATGAGCAGTTCTTC	CSVGATVVTPRYNEQFF
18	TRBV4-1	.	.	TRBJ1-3	TGCGCCAGCAGCCAAGCTCTTAATTTGGGCAGCTCTGGAAACACCATATATTTT	CASSQALNLGSSGNTIYF
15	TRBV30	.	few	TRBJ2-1	TGTGCCTGGATAACCGCTGCCTCTGCCTACAATGAGCAGTTCTTC	CAWITAASAYNEQFF
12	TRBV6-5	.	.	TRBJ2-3	TGTGCCGCAGGACTAAGCACAGATACGCAGTATTTT	CAAGLSTDTQYF
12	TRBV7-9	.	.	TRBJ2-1	TGTGCCAGCAGCTTAACTTGGTCTGAGCAGTTCTTC	CASSLTWSEQFF
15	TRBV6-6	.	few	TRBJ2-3	TGTGCCAGCAGTTACTTAGGACGGGGCACAGATACGCAGTATTTT	CASSYLGRGTDTQYF
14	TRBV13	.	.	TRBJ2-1	TGTGCCAGCAGCTTAGGTGCGGACTACAATGAGCAGTTCTTC	CASSLGADYNEQFF
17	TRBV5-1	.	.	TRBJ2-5	TGCGCCAGCAGCTTGGGGCCTGACATGGTGATACAAGAGACCCAGTACTTC	CASSLGPDMVIQETQYF
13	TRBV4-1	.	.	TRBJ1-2	TGCGCCAGCAGCCAAGAGAGGGGCTATGGCTACACCTTC	CASSQERGYGYTF
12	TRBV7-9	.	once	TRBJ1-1	TGTGCCAGCAGCTTAGGGACCGCTGACGCTTTCTTT	CASSLGTADAFF
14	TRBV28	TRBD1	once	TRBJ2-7	TGTGCCAGCAGTTTAGGGGACAGCGACTACGAGCAGTACTTC	CASSLGDSDYEQYF
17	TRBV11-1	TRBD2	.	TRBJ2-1	TGTGCCAGCAGCTCAGGACTAGCGGGAGGCAATTACAATGAGCAGTTCTTC	CASSSGLAGGNYNEQFF
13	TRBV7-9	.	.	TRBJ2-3	TGTGCCAGCAGCTTAGTTGATACAGATACGCAGTATTTT	CASSLVDTDTQYF
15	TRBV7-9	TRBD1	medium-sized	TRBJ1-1	TGTGCCAGCAGCTTAAACCTCGGGACAGCGAATGAAGCTTTCTTT	CASSLNLGTANEAFF
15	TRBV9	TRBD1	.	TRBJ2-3	TGTGCCAGCAGCGTGGCGGCGCGGACAGGGGGCACTAAGTATTTT	CASSVAARTGGTKYF
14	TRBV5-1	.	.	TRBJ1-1	TGCGCCAGCAGCTTGGGGCCCCCGGCCACTGAAGCTTTCTTT	CASSLGPPATEAFF
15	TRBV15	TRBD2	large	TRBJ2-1	TGTGCCACCAGCAGAGCTAGCGGCTCCTACAATGAGCAGTTCTTC	CATSRASGSYNEQFF
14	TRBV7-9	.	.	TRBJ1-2	TGTGCCAGCAGCTTATACGAAGAGCGCTATGGCTACACCTTC	CASSLYEERYGYTF
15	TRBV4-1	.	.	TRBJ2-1	TGCGCCAGCAGCCAAGACTGGAGCTCCTACAATGAGCAGTTCTTC	CASSQDWSSYNEQFF
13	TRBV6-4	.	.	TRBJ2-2	TGTGCCAGCAGTCCCACCACCACCGGGGAGCTGTTTTTT	CASSPTTTGELFF
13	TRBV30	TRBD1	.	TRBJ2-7	TGTGCCTGGGCCGGGACAGGGGGTTACGAGCAGTACTTC	CAWAGTGGYEQYF